Presented here are 27 T cell receptor beta chains from one specimen sequenced in a study of blood T cell repertoires in COVID-19. TCRdb keeps only in-frame clones here, not all; method: immunoSEQ multiplex PCR. The table includes 65,000 to 75,000 clones, around 74% detected once. Specimen: peripheral blood. The receptor source for this set is a man in his 70s with acute or convalescent COVID-19.

The rearrangement joins TRBV3-1 (or the pseudogene TRBV3-2) to TRBJ2-7, with 8 nucleotides matching TRBD1. The germline CDR1 and CDR2 sequences are LGHDT and YNNKEL (reference sequence). CDR3 size: 12 residues. J lost 6 bases, V lost 4 bases, and 2 bases had no gene match. The CDR3: CASSPQGAEQYF. The CDR3 coding sequence is TGTGCCAGCAGCCCGCAGGGGGCCGAGCAGTACTTC.

This clone was seen a handful of times. The chain is built from TRBV6-2 or TRBV6-3 and TRBJ1-4; D gene uncertain. CDR1 is MNHEY and CDR2 is SVGEGT in the germline V gene. The CDR3 runs 15 residues. Trimming shortened V by 2 bases and J by 0 bases, and 7 bases separated the two germline ends. Written as DNA, the CDR3 is TGTGCCAGCAGTTACGTCGGGACAACTAATGAAAAACTGTTTTTT. Translated: CASSYVGTTNEKLFF.

This chain's CDR3 is CASSSQGASNSPLHF. The CDR3, as DNA: TGTGCCAGCAGTTCCCAGGGGGCCTCTAATTCACCCCTCCACTTT. V usage is TRBV6-6 and J usage is TRBJ1-6; 8 positions match TRBD1. J gave up 6 bases and V 4 bases, and 5 bases lay outside the gene matches. CDR3 length: 15 amino acids. CDR1 MNHNY and CDR2 SVGAGI come from the germline V gene (reference sequence).

The gene calls are TRBV6-5 and TRBJ2-3; unclear D gene. The CDR3 contains 14 residues. Trimming cost V 7 bases and J 1 base, with 12 bases left between them. Per the germline V gene, CDR1 is MNHEY and CDR2 is SVGAGI. The CDR3 nucleotides read TGTGCCAGCACTCAAACGAGGCGCACAGATACGCAGTATTTT. This sequence encodes CASTQTRRTDTQYF.

This clone came up a few times. The chain uses TRBV7-6 and TRBJ1-5; 7 bases map to TRBD1. Germline CDR1 is SGHVS and CDR2 is FNYEAQ. V lost 5 bases to trimming and J lost 7 bases; unmatched junction nucleotides: 5. The CDR3 covers 13 residues. This CDR3 is CASSHGQAQPQHF. CDR3 in DNA: TGTGCCAGCAGCCATGGACAGGCGCAGCCCCAGCATTTT.

This chain joins TRBV27 and TRBJ1-2; TRBD1 matches 9 bases. The J segment lost 8 bases and the V segment lost 6 bases, leaving 7 bases of the junction unmatched. CDR3 length: 13 amino acids. The germline CDR1 and CDR2 sequences are MNHEY and SMNVEV (reference sequence). Written as DNA, the CDR3 is TGTGCCAGCAGAAACAGGGGGCTAGGCGGCTACACCTTC. This translates into CASRNRGLGGYTF.

This rearrangement joins TRBV28 to TRBJ2-7, with D possibly TRBD1 on 8 matching bases. Germline loops: CDR1 MDHEN, CDR2 SYDVKM. V gave up 4 bases and J gave up 9 bases, with 10 bases separating them. There are 11 residues in the CDR3. In nucleotides, the CDR3 is TGTGCCAGCAGTTACAGGGGGGGGCAGTACTTC. Translating gives CASSYRGGQYF.

The chain combines TRBV4-2 with TRBJ1-4, with TRBD1 matching over 11 bases. This CDR3 contains 17 residues. V lost 1 base and J lost 7; bases outside the gene matches: 8. Germline CDR1 is LGHNA and CDR2 is YNFKEQ. CDR3 DNA sequence: TGTGCCAGCAGCCAAGTGGGGACAGGGGGTTATGGTGAAAAACTGTTTTTT. It encodes CASSQVGTGGYGEKLFF.

This chain uses TRBV28 with TRBJ2-2; possibly TRBD1 for D (6 bases). The CDR3 loop spans 17 amino acids. V was clipped by 5 bases and J by 2 bases, with 18 bases between them. Germline values: CDR1 MDHEN, CDR2 SYDVKM. The CDR3 loop reads CASSSYGTPRNTGELFF. The CDR3 DNA follows: TGTGCCAGCAGTAGCTATGGGACACCTCGTAACACCGGGGAGCTGTTTTTT.

This chain uses TRBV20-1 with TRBJ2-5, with a weak D call TRBD2 (6 bases). The germline V gene has CDR1 DFQATT and CDR2 SNEGSKA (reference sequence). V lost 3 bases and J 1 base, leaving 12 bases between the germline ends. The CDR3 sequence is 14 residues long. CDR3 DNA sequence: TGCAGTGCTAGTTGGGAGGACTCCCAAGAGACCCAGTACTTC. It is translated as CSASWEDSQETQYF.

The chain has TRBV28 and TRBJ2-1, with 9 bases that match TRBD2. Losses at the gene ends were 8 bases for V and 9 bases for J; bases not matched to a gene: 11. CDR1 and CDR2 (germline): MDHEN, SYDVKM. CDR3 length: 14 residues. The CDR3 DNA reads TGTGCCAGCTCTCCGGCGGGAGGGCCGGGTGAGCAGTTCTTC. Its protein product is CASSPAGGPGEQFF.

The chain uses TRBV6-5 and TRBJ2-1, with 7 nucleotides matching TRBD2. The CDR3 length is 15 residues. After removal of 2 bases from V and 6 bases from J, the junction contained 7 bases not matched to a gene. The germline gives CDR1 MNHEY, CDR2 SVGAGI. CDR3 bases: TGTGCCAGCAGTTACGGAGCGGGACGCGGCAATGAGCAGTTCTTC. Translation gives CASSYGAGRGNEQFF.

CDR3 sequence (DNA): TGTGCCAGCAGCATGACAGGGAACTATGGCTACACCTTC. It encodes CASSMTGNYGYTF. The chain recombines TRBV13 with TRBJ1-2; 7 positions agree with TRBD1. Trimming at V came to 5 bases and at J to 2 bases, leaving 2 bases not matched to a gene. Germline lookup yields CDR1 PRHDT and CDR2 FYEKMQ (reference sequence). CDR3 length equals 13 residues. Filled out from reference TRBV13 and TRBJ1-2, the complete variable domain reads AAGVIQSPRHLIKEKRETATLKCYPIPRHDTVYWYQQGPGQDPQFLISFYEKMQSDKGSIPDRFSAQQFSDYHSELNMSSLELGDSALYFCASSMTGNYGYTFGSGTRLTVV.

This clone was seen a handful of times. This chain links TRBV6-5 with TRBJ2-7, with 8 positions matching TRBD1. The V segment lost 8 bases and the J segment 6 bases; nucleotides outside the gene matches: 9. The V gene's germline CDR1 is MNHEY and CDR2 SVGAGI. The CDR3 consists of 13 residues. Here the CDR3 DNA reads TGTGCCAGCGCCCGGGACAGGTGGTCCGAGCAGTACTTC. Residues: CASARDRWSEQYF.

J is TRBJ2-7 and V is TRBV7-8, with TRBD2 matching over 8 bases. Per the germline V gene, CDR1 is SGHVS and CDR2 is FQNEAQ. The CDR3 has 15 amino acids. V lost 1 base, J lost 1 base, and 3 bases stayed unmatched. The CDR3 bases are TGTGCCAGCAGCTTAGGGGCTAGCGGGTCCTACGAGCAGTACTTC. Translating it yields CASSLGASGSYEQYF. The full variable domain, with the rest looked up from reference TRBV7-8 and TRBJ2-7, is GAGVSQSPRYKVAKRGQDVALRCDPISGHVSLFWYQQALGQGPEFLTYFQNEAQLDKSGLPSDRFFAERPEGSVSTLKIQRTQQEDSAVYLCASSLGASGSYEQYFGPGTRLTVT.

V and J are TRBV11-3 and TRBJ2-2, with 9 bases identical to TRBD2. CDR1 is SGHNT, CDR2 YENEEA, per germline. The J segment lost 7 bases and the V segment lost 5 bases, leaving 8 bases of the junction unmatched. The CDR3 runs 15 residues. CDR3 bases: TGTGCCAGCAGCATTAGCGGGAGTGTAGTCGGGGAGCTGTTTTTT. Translating gives CASSISGSVVGELFF.

This clone was seen more than once but under ten times. The chain recombines TRBV6-1 with TRBJ2-1, with D possibly matching TRBD2 (6 bases). V lost 1 base, J lost 4 bases, and 11 bases lay in between. The CDR3 is 15 residues long. The germline V gene encodes CDR1 MNHNS and CDR2 SASEGT. The DNA for the CDR3 is TGTGCCAGCAGTGAAGAGTACGGGACTTACAATGAGCAGTTCTTC. Encoded protein: CASSEEYGTYNEQFF.

The chain links TRBV5-6 to TRBJ1-2, with TRBD1 as a possible D gene (5 bases). The germline V gene has CDR1 SGHDT and CDR2 YYEEEE. V was pared by 4 bases and J by 0 bases, with 16 bases between. The CDR3 spans 16 residues. The chain's CDR3 is CASSATLDSANYGYTF. The DNA of the CDR3 is TGTGCCAGCAGCGCTACCCTTGACAGTGCTAACTATGGCTACACCTTC.

V and J are TRBV5-6 and TRBJ2-3; weak D call: TRBD2 (5 bases). CDR1 and CDR2 (germline): SGHDT, YYEEEE. V gave up 1 base and J gave up 0 bases, with 12 bases separating them. The CDR3 has 16 residues. The CDR3 DNA is TGTGCCAGCAGCTTGCGGCGGGTCTCTAGCACAGATACGCAGTATTTT. This translates into CASSLRRVSSTDTQYF.

This clone occurred a few times. The chain joins TRBV7-2 to TRBJ2-7; 7 bases are shared with TRBD2. The germline V gene encodes CDR1 SGHTA and CDR2 FQGNSA. This CDR3 region has 13 residues. The V segment lost 4 bases and the J segment 1 base; nucleotides outside the gene matches: 1. CDR3 DNA: TGTGCCAGCAGCTGGGGGGGGTCCTACGAGCAGTACTTC. Its translation: CASSWGGSYEQYF.

This CDR3 reads CASSPGTGWAEKLFF. The CDR3, as DNA: TGTGCCAGCAGCCCGGGGACAGGATGGGCTGAAAAACTGTTTTTT. This chain links TRBV7-6 with TRBJ1-4, with TRBD1 matching 8 bases. CDR3 length equals 15 residues. J was trimmed by 7 bases and V by 5 bases; bases with no gene match: 9. The germline CDR1 and CDR2 sequences are SGHVS and FNYEAQ.

This sequence joins TRBV7-2 and TRBJ2-1; 10 bases line up with TRBD2. CDR3 length: 14 amino acids. Trimming cost V 4 bases and J 5 bases; bases outside gene matches: 2. Germline loops: CDR1 SGHTA, CDR2 FQGNSA. The CDR3: CASSWTSGNNEQFF. For the CDR3, the DNA is TGTGCCAGCAGCTGGACTAGCGGTAACAATGAGCAGTTCTTC.

The chain is built from TRBV11-1 and TRBJ1-1; D not certain. Between the trimmed V and J ends, which lost 6 bases and 3 bases, there was a span of 8 bases. Per the germline V gene, CDR1 is SGHAT and CDR2 is FQDESV (reference sequence). CDR3 size: 12 residues. The CDR3 sequence is CASRPVDTEAFF. Written as DNA, the CDR3 is TGTGCCAGCAGGCCAGTGGACACTGAAGCTTTCTTT.

The V call is TRBV21-1, the J call TRBJ1-1. TRBV21-1 is described as a pseudogene. The CDR3 has 15 residues. The CDR3 here is CASSKEDPSGTEAFF. In DNA, the CDR3 is TGTGCCAGCAGCAAAGAAGACCCTTCGGGGACTGAAGCTTTCTTT.

This rearrangement joins TRBV6-5 to TRBJ2-7, with D maybe TRBD2 (6 bases). Trimming took 0 bases from V and 4 from J, leaving 16 bases between them. This CDR3 has 16 amino acids. From germline, CDR1 is MNHEY and CDR2 SVGAGI. For the CDR3, the DNA is TGTGCCAGCAGTTACTCGATTGGAGGGCGCGGTTACGAGCAGTACTTC. It translates to CASSYSIGGRGYEQYF.

The chain links TRBV7-2 to TRBJ2-7; TRBD1 agrees at 7 bases. Germline CDR1 is SGHTA and CDR2 is FQGNSA. The CDR3 extends over 14 amino acids. V lost 6 bases and J lost 1; bases outside the gene matches: 6. CDR3 in DNA: TGTGCCAGCAGTCGGGACAGAACATCCTACGAGCAGTACTTC. Its translation is CASSRDRTSYEQYF.

The chain recombines TRBV11-2 with TRBJ1-1; weak D call: TRBD1 (5 bases). The V gene's germline CDR1 is SGHAT and CDR2 FQNNGV. CDR3 size: 16 residues. The V and J ends lost 0 bases and 1 base respectively, with 12 bases between them. CDR3 residues: CASSLDRGTGNTEAFF. The CDR3 coding sequence is TGTGCCAGCAGCTTAGATCGGGGGACGGGGAACACTGAAGCTTTCTTT.